The TCR beta chain under discussion was sequenced for a study of blood T cell repertoires in COVID-19 (dated by TCRdb to the early 2020s). Study-level background: Samples covering the acute and convalescent phases of COVID-19 were provided by collaborators in the United States, Italy and Spain. A de-identified subject ID, COVID-19 status, age in years and sex were almost always included in the sample metadata. The repertoires were made available in a free public database intended to serve as a resource for research on the immune response to SARS-CoV-2. The dataset comprised deeply sampled blood TCRbeta repertoires from subjects exposed to, actively infected with, or recovered from COVID-19. The prospective study material was composed of cDNA or gDNA derived from T cells, B-cell-depleted T cells, or PBMCs. The samples were drawn from the first 160 participants of the ongoing ImmuneRACE study and from 1,254 subjects provided by 6 global collaborators. Where available, HLA class I and class II types were obtained from metadata supplied by the sample provider rather than from assay-based typing. What the research found in general, with its limitations: The amount of clinical and demographic metadata varied by source and participant and was provided uncurated.

Regarding this clone: Its antigen remains undetermined. No per-base quality is available; no much larger clone lies one base away.

The CDR3 contains 14 residues, cysteine and phenylalanine counted. Only the CDR3 portion is preserved as DNA: 42 bases, with reading frame beginning at the first base. As encoded in the germline V gene (reference sequence), CDR1 is DFQATT while CDR2 is SNEGSKA. V and J are trimmed by 3 bases and 7 bases, and the gene matches miss 6 bases of the junction. Enrolling through a virtual design, the prospective study's participants ranged in age from roughly 18 to 95 years and lived across more than 20 United States geographic areas. To assign participants to cohorts, the prospective study relied on clinical history that participants themselves reported in a screening survey and a study questionnaire. A participant counted as exposed if, within 2 weeks of entering the study, that participant had been in contact with someone who had a PCR-confirmed or clinician-diagnosed COVID-19 case. Each participant in the prospective study had whole blood, serum and a nasopharyngeal or oropharyngeal swab collected by mobile phlebotomists. Additional blood draws and questionnaires over an approximately two-month period could optionally be provided by prospective study participants. Prospective study blood samples were shipped either frozen or at room temperature before DNA extraction.

TCRbeta CDR3 regions were amplified from genomic DNA by means of the immunoSEQ Assay, a bias-controlled multiplex PCR. Per the original workflow: The number of nucleated cells in each sample was estimated from the amplification of reference gene primers within the assay. To quantify the absolute abundance of each unique TCRbeta CDR3 rearrangement, sequence reads were collapsed and filtered. For each sample, productive Simpson clonality was calculated as the square root of Simpson's diversity index across productive rearrangements. Drawn from immuneACCESS, this table holds only the in-frame rearrangements with V and J called that TCRdb kept. Clones are partly lost; checked studies trace under half to an unresolved V gene and leave the rest unexplained. V, J and clone size derive from that table, while D and trimming were established from the DNA sequence. This sample has about 310,000 clones in its table, and around 85% of those were observed once. 1.9% of the sample rests with the top ten.

The material sequenced was PBMCs or T cells enriched from blood (not recorded which). This clonotype was obtained from a woman aged 25 to 39 who had been exposed to COVID-19. Recombination connected TRBV20-1 to TRBJ1-6, with TRBD1 identical over 7 junction bases. The bases read TGCAGTGCTAGTCCGGGACAGAGGAATTCACCCCTCCACTTT. The translation is CSASPGQRNSPLHF.